This T cell receptor beta chain was sequenced for a study of blood T cell repertoires in COVID-19. Study overall: COVID-19 samples, acute and convalescent, were from the United States, Italy and Spain. T cells, B-cell-depleted T cells, or PBMCs provided the cDNA or gDNA that served as material.

The CDR3 runs to 13 residues. Germline V CDR1 and CDR2: MNHEY, SMNVEV (reference sequence). V shed 8 bases and J shed 4 bases, with 14 bases lying between them. Original processing notes: How many nucleated cells were present was estimated from reference gene primer amplification. TCRdb's copy holds only in-frame clones and misses some; the assay was immunoSEQ multiplex PCR. The DNA was the basis for D and trimming; V, J and clone size are from that table. The data hold about 87,000 clones, with about 80% observed a single time. Sequencing was carried out using peripheral blood. The source of this sequence is a woman in her 70s with acute or convalescent COVID-19. The chain employs TRBV27 and TRBJ1-1; maybe TRBD1 (6 bases). CDR3 loop: CASGLQGGTEAFF. The CDR3 DNA follows: TGTGCCAGCGGGCTACAGGGTGGCACTGAAGCTTTCTTT.